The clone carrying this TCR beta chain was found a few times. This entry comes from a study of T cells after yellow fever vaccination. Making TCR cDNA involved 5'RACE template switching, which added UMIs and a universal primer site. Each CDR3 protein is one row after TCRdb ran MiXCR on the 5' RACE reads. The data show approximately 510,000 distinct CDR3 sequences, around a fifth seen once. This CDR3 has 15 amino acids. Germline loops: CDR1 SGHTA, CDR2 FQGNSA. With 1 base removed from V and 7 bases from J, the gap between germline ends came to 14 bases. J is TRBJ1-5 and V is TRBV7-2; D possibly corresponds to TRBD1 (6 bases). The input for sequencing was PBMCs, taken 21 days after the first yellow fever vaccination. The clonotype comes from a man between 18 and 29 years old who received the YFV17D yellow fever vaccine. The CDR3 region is CASSLVGGLHQPQHF. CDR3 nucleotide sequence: TGTGCCAGCAGCTTAGTTGGGGGCCTCCACCAGCCCCAGCATTTT.